Each of the 30 T cell receptor beta chains below was sequenced from the same sample in a study of cytomegalovirus exposure and HLA in healthy donors (dated by TCRdb to about 2017). Libraries were prepared through the immunoSEQ multiplex PCR assay. For the multiplex PCR, a mixture combining 60 forward primers for TCR Vbeta segments and 13 reverse primers for TCR Jbeta segments was used. TCRdb's version of the immuneACCESS table is confined to in-frame rearrangements and falls short of the full clone set. An unresolved V gene accounts for under half of the shortfall where checked; the remainder is of unknown origin. Across this sample there are 99,000 or so clones, with over 75% seen only once. The ten largest clones represent more than 3% of the sample. What was sequenced was PBMCs. The receptors shown here come from a female donor in good health and CMV-seropositive.

The rearrangement joins TRBV4-1 to TRBJ2-4; 14 bases fit TRBD2. Trimming cost V 3 bases and J 8 bases; bases outside gene matches: 9. The CDR3 extends over 17 amino acids. Germline-derived CDR1 and CDR2 are MGHRA and YSYEKL. CDR3 amino acids: CASSHVTSGRARDIQYF. The CDR3 nucleotides read TGCGCCAGCAGCCATGTGACTAGCGGGAGGGCCAGGGACATTCAGTACTTC.

The chain employs TRBV29-1 and TRBJ2-7; perhaps TRBD2 as D (5 bases). The CDR3 covers 13 residues. Germline CDR1 is SQVTM and CDR2 is ANQGSEA. The V end was cut by 6 bases, the J end by 3 bases, with 15 bases between. CDR3 region: CSVAVTGNYEQYF. The CDR3 nucleotides read TGCAGCGTAGCGGTTACGGGTAACTACGAGCAGTACTTC.

CDR3 residues: CSGQGAQGTEAFF. The CDR3 region has the DNA TGCAGCGGACAGGGGGCGCAGGGAACTGAAGCTTTCTTT. This sequence joins TRBV29-1 and TRBJ1-1; 10 bases map to TRBD1. Germline lookup yields CDR1 SQVTM and CDR2 ANQGSEA. The J segment lost 5 bases and the V segment lost 7 bases, leaving 7 bases of the junction unmatched. This CDR3 comprises 13 residues.

The chain recombines TRBV9 with TRBJ2-7; 7 bases align to TRBD2. The CDR3 is 16 amino acids. Germline loops: CDR1 SGDLS, CDR2 YYNGEE. The ends lost 1 base at V and 5 bases at J; junction bases unmatched: 12. CDR3 in DNA: TGTGCCAGCAGCGTATCTGGGGGGGAGGGAGGCAACGAGCAGTACTTC. Translation gives CASSVSGGEGGNEQYF.

This chain joins TRBV25-1 and TRBJ2-1; 8 nucleotides align to TRBD1. Germline CDR1 and CDR2: MGHDK and SYGVNS. The CDR3 spans 15 residues. The V gene end was trimmed by 2 bases and the J gene end by 4 bases; junction bases not matched to a gene: 4. CDR3 in DNA: TGTGCCAGCAGTGAAGGAGGGACAGGTTACAATGAGCAGTTCTTC. This sequence encodes CASSEGGTGYNEQFF.

The chain recombines TRBV14 with TRBJ2-3, with D maybe TRBD2 (6 bases). CDR1 is SGHDN and CDR2 is FVKESK in the germline V gene. Trimming took 2 bases from V and 2 from J, leaving 14 bases between them. This CDR3 is built from 16 residues. CDR3 protein: CASSQIADFLTDTQYF. The CDR3 DNA reads as TGTGCCAGCAGCCAAATAGCGGACTTCCTCACAGATACGCAGTATTTT.

The rearrangement joins TRBV5-1 to TRBJ1-4; 7 nucleotides align to TRBD1. The CDR3 is 16 amino acids. The germline V gene encodes CDR1 SGHRS and CDR2 YFSETQ. J was trimmed by 10 bases and V by 6 bases; bases with no gene match: 18. The DNA for the CDR3 is TGCGCCAGCACCCAGGAACCGGGACAGTACATGGGAAAACTGTTTTTT. It codes for CASTQEPGQYMGKLFF.

The chain uses TRBV6-5 and TRBJ2-7, with TRBD1 identical over 10 bases. Looked up from germline, CDR1 is MNHEY and CDR2 is SVGAGI. This CDR3 is 14 amino acids long. V shed 5 bases, J shed 0 bases, and the junction held 1 base outside the gene matches. The CDR3: CASSRTGGSYEQYF. The CDR3 nucleotides read TGTGCCAGCAGTCGGACAGGGGGCTCCTACGAGCAGTACTTC.

V and J are TRBV27 and TRBJ1-4; D is undetermined. Trimming removed 2 bases from V and 5 bases from J, with 9 bases in between. CDR1 MNHEY and CDR2 SMNVEV come from the germline V gene (reference sequence). The CDR3 length is 14 residues. CDR3 nucleotide sequence: TGTGCCAGCAGTTTAACATCGGGAAATGAAAAACTGTTTTTT. Translated, it gives CASSLTSGNEKLFF.

This clone has only a few counts. The chain couples TRBV5-5 to TRBJ2-5, with D tentatively TRBD2 (7 bases). CDR1 SGHKS and CDR2 YYEKEE come from the germline V gene (reference sequence). Between the trimmed V and J ends, which lost 4 bases and 5 bases, there was a span of 12 bases. The CDR3 totals 13 residues. CDR3 loop: CASSGGAWETQYF. DNA of the CDR3: TGTGCCAGCAGCGGGGGGGCGTGGGAGACCCAGTACTTC.

The rearrangement links TRBV5-1 to TRBJ2-2, with D possibly being TRBD1 (5 bases). CDR3 length equals 15 residues. Germline CDR1 and CDR2: SGHRS and YFSETQ. V lost 3 bases and J lost 5, with 14 bases in between. The CDR3 protein is CASSSSGIGTGELFF. In DNA, the CDR3 is TGCGCCAGCAGCTCCTCAGGGATTGGGACCGGGGAGCTGTTTTTT.

This chain connects TRBV7-9 to TRBJ2-7, with 10 nucleotides matching TRBD2. Germline-derived CDR1 and CDR2 are SEHNR and FQNEAQ (reference sequence). This CDR3 comprises 15 residues. The V and J ends lost 3 bases and 6 bases, in that order; junction bases with no gene match: 8. The CDR3 here is CASSLSPSGSIEQYF. The CDR3 bases are TGTGCCAGCAGCTTGAGCCCTAGCGGGAGTATCGAGCAGTACTTC.

V is TRBV5-6 and J is TRBJ1-1; D is perhaps TRBD1 (5 bases). This CDR3 is built from 15 residues. V was clipped by 3 bases and J by 1 base, with 13 bases between them. Germline V gives CDR1 SGHDT, CDR2 YYEEEE. CDR3 coding DNA: TGTGCCAGCAGCTATCTCCGGACAAAGAACACTGAAGCTTTCTTT. Translation gives CASSYLRTKNTEAFF.

The genes are TRBV27 and TRBJ2-7; TRBD2 aligns across 15 bases. CDR3 length equals 13 residues. Unmatched junction bases numbered 2, after V lost 8 bases and J lost 6 bases. From germline, CDR1 is MNHEY and CDR2 SMNVEV (reference sequence). CDR3 nucleotide sequence: TGTGCCAGCGGACTAGCGGGAGGGAGCGAGCAGTACTTC. This gives the protein CASGLAGGSEQYF.

This chain links TRBV5-1 with TRBJ2-7; D unresolved. The germline V gene encodes CDR1 SGHRS and CDR2 YFSETQ. Trimming left V 0 bases short and J 4 bases short, with 8 bases between. There are 13 residues in the CDR3. This CDR3 is CASSLAAGYEQYF. CDR3 bases: TGCGCCAGCAGCTTGGCCGCAGGTTACGAGCAGTACTTC.

This clone was counted only a few times. V is TRBV4-1 and J is TRBJ1-2; D not resolved. From germline, CDR1 is MGHRA and CDR2 YSYEKL. This CDR3 region has 14 residues. V lost 0 bases and J lost 4, with 9 bases in between. As DNA, the CDR3 is TGCGCCAGCAGCCAAGAGCGAGCCCTCTATGGCTACACCTTC. This translates into CASSQERALYGYTF.

V and J are TRBV20-1 and TRBJ2-3; D is unresolved. Per the germline V gene, CDR1 is DFQATT and CDR2 is SNEGSKA (reference sequence). V was pared by 2 bases and J by 5 bases, with 2 bases between. This CDR3 has 10 residues. CDR3 in amino acids: CSARRDTQYF. CDR3 DNA sequence: TGCAGTGCTAGACGAGATACGCAGTATTTT.

The chain is built from TRBV5-1 and TRBJ1-3; 8 bases fit TRBD1. Per germline, CDR1 SGHRS and CDR2 YFSETQ. The V gene end was trimmed by 0 bases and the J gene end by 4 bases; junction bases not matched to a gene: 3. This CDR3 comprises 15 residues. The CDR3 spells CASSLGDRGGNTIYF. The CDR3 DNA follows: TGCGCCAGCAGCTTGGGAGACAGGGGCGGAAACACCATATATTTT.

This clone has only a few counts. This sequence joins TRBV5-1 and TRBJ1-1; D is undetermined. Trimming cost V 1 base and J 1 base, with 8 bases left between them. CDR1 is SGHRS and CDR2 is YFSETQ in the germline V gene. The CDR3 consists of 14 residues. CDR3 region: CASSLSRGNTEAFF. The CDR3 DNA sequence: TGCGCCAGCAGCTTGAGCCGGGGGAACACTGAAGCTTTCTTT.

The V and J genes are TRBV30 and TRBJ1-1, with D possibly matching TRBD1 (6 bases). CDR1 is GTSNPN and CDR2 is SVGIG in the germline V gene (reference sequence). V lost 0 bases and J lost 7, with 18 bases in between. This CDR3 comprises 15 residues. The CDR3 nucleotides read TGTGCCTGGAGTGTTAGGAGCAGGGGATCGATTGAAGCTTTCTTT. Its translation: CAWSVRSRGSIEAFF.

This clone came up a few times. The rearrangement links TRBV10-2 to TRBJ2-3; 8 bases line up with TRBD1. Germline loops: CDR1 WSHSY, CDR2 SAAADI. CDR3 length equals 16 residues. Trimming took 6 bases from V and 3 from J; bases not matched to a gene: 11. Written as DNA, the CDR3 is TGCGCCAGCAGACTATCCCGGACAGGGCTTACAGATACGCAGTATTTT. Translating gives CASRLSRTGLTDTQYF.

V gene TRBV4-1 combines with J gene TRBJ2-7; D is unclear. Germline V gene lookup returns CDR1 MGHRA and CDR2 YSYEKL. Trimming stripped 2 bases from V and 1 base from J, with 12 bases between. This CDR3 comprises 15 residues. CDR3 coding DNA: TGCGCCAGCAGCCAAATAATGGGCTTTTCCTACGAGCAGTACTTC. It translates to CASSQIMGFSYEQYF.

V usage is TRBV14 and J usage is TRBJ2-3, with TRBD1 matching 11 bases. Germline V gene lookup returns CDR1 SGHDN and CDR2 FVKESK. V dropped 5 bases and J dropped 6; count of bases not matched to a gene: 10. CDR3 length equals 16 residues. The CDR3 region is CASSRHPGQGGDTQYF. CDR3 DNA: TGTGCCAGCAGCAGACATCCGGGACAGGGGGGTGATACGCAGTATTTT.

This chain joins TRBV7-6 and TRBJ1-6; unclear D gene. Trimming took off 5 bases at V and 8 bases at J, with 13 bases between the two ends. The CDR3 runs to 14 residues. The germline V gene has CDR1 SGHVS and CDR2 FNYEAQ. CDR3: CASSLGQAHSPLHF. The CDR3 DNA follows: TGTGCCAGCAGCCTAGGGCAGGCCCATTCACCCCTCCACTTT.

The chain recombines TRBV5-6 with TRBJ1-3; 9 bases match TRBD1. The CDR3 has 15 residues. CDR1 SGHDT and CDR2 YYEEEE come from the germline V gene. With V trimmed by 7 bases and J by 1 base, 6 bases remained unmatched. This CDR3 is CASRQGGNSGNTIYF. For the CDR3, the DNA is TGTGCCAGCCGACAGGGGGGTAATTCTGGAAACACCATATATTTT.

This clone was seen only once. V and J are TRBV15 and TRBJ1-5; TRBD1 might be the D (5 bases). Per the germline V gene, CDR1 is LNHNV and CDR2 is YYDKDF (reference sequence). The CDR3 loop spans 15 amino acids. The V gene lost 3 bases and the J gene lost 3 bases, with 12 bases spanning the gap. The CDR3 here is CATSSGGDINQPQHF. The CDR3 bases are TGTGCCACCAGCAGTGGGGGGGATATCAATCAGCCCCAGCATTTT.

This clone was found once. The chain carries TRBV19 and TRBJ1-1; maybe TRBD1 (6 bases). CDR1 is LNHDA, CDR2 SQIVND, per germline (reference sequence). Trimming took off 3 bases at V and 7 bases at J, with 15 bases between the two ends. The CDR3 length is 14 residues. The CDR3 protein is CASSILGAGVEAFF. CDR3 nucleotides: TGTGCCAGTAGTATCCTCGGGGCAGGGGTTGAAGCTTTCTTT.

J is TRBJ1-4 and V is TRBV25-1, with 7 bases fitting TRBD1. Per the germline V gene, CDR1 is MGHDK and CDR2 is SYGVNS. The CDR3 spans 15 residues. Trimming took 4 bases from V and 5 from J; bases not matched to a gene: 7. The CDR3 DNA reads TGTGCCAGCAGTGCCATGACAGGGTCAAATGAAAAACTGTTTTTT. Its translation is CASSAMTGSNEKLFF.

The rearrangement uses TRBV4-1 and TRBJ1-6; 9 bases align to TRBD1. Germline CDR1 reads MGHRA; CDR2 reads YSYEKL. J lost 11 bases, V lost 4 bases, and 12 bases had no gene match. This CDR3 spans 16 amino acids. The CDR3 region has the DNA TGCGCCAGCAGCCGGGCCGGGACAGGGAGGATTCCACCCCTCCACTTT. It encodes CASSRAGTGRIPPLHF.

CDR3 protein: CASSVGGLATEAFF. DNA of the CDR3: TGTGCCAGCAGCGTTGGGGGGTTAGCCACTGAAGCTTTCTTT. This chain uses TRBV9 with TRBJ1-1; D is possibly TRBD1 (5 bases). The V gene lost 2 bases and the J gene lost 4 bases, with 12 bases spanning the gap. CDR1 and CDR2 from the germline V gene are SGDLS and YYNGEE. The CDR3 has 14 residues.